These T cell receptor beta chains were read from a single sample in a study of T cells in Graves' hyperthyroidism and ophthalmopathy. TCRdb used MiXCR to reprocess the multiplex PCR reads, holding one entry per CDR3 protein. The sample contains more than 450,000 distinct CDR3 sequences, less than 20% of which appear only once. The sample comprised blood. These receptors were collected from a man aged 40-50 years with Graves' ophthalmopathy. Each CDR3 is given with its conserved first and last residue. The order of the fields is D gene, V gene, clone size, J gene, CDR3 protein, CDR3 DNA. D genes are given only for firm matches. Size tells how often a clone was seen (once, few, many) or the class of an expanded clone, and some rows leave it out.

D gene: .
V gene: TRBV11-2
clone size: many
J gene: TRBJ1-1
CDR3 protein: CASSPGGAPEAFF
CDR3 DNA: TGTGCCAGCAGCCCCGGGGGGGCCCCTGAAGCTTTCTTT

D gene: .
V gene: TRBV20-1
clone size: .
J gene: TRBJ2-2
CDR3 protein: CSASRSGELFF
CDR3 DNA: TGCAGTGCTTCCCGTTCTGGGGAGCTGTTTTTT

D gene: TRBD2
V gene: TRBV6-2/TRBV6-3
clone size: many
J gene: TRBJ2-1
CDR3 protein: CASRSPGLLNEQFF
CDR3 DNA: TGTGCCAGCAGATCACCGGGACTACTCAATGAGCAGTTCTTC

D gene: .
V gene: TRBV28
clone size: many
J gene: TRBJ2-7
CDR3 protein: CASSLVAKPYEQYF
CDR3 DNA: TGTGCCAGCAGTTTGGTAGCGAAACCCTACGAGCAGTACTTC

D gene: TRBD1
V gene: TRBV7-2
clone size: .
J gene: TRBJ2-7
CDR3 protein: CASSSGQGETYEQYF
CDR3 DNA: TGTGCCAGCAGCTCAGGACAGGGGGAGACCTACGAGCAGTACTTC

D gene: TRBD2
V gene: TRBV6-2/TRBV6-3
clone size: .
J gene: TRBJ2-3
CDR3 protein: CASSSGFRTSGDDTQYF
CDR3 DNA: TGTGCCAGCAGTTCCGGTTTTAGGACTAGCGGGGATGATACGCAGTATTTT

D gene: TRBD2
V gene: TRBV20-1
clone size: many
J gene: TRBJ2-3
CDR3 protein: CSARDRAGAHTDTQYF
CDR3 DNA: TGCAGTGCTAGAGATCGAGCGGGGGCTCATACAGATACGCAGTATTTT

D gene: .
V gene: TRBV5-1
clone size: few
J gene: TRBJ2-7
CDR3 protein: CASSLDRHSWGARDEQYF
CDR3 DNA: TGCGCCAGCAGCTTGGACCGCCATAGCTGGGGGGCGCGGGACGAGCAGTACTTC

D gene: TRBD2
V gene: TRBV7-9
clone size: few
J gene: TRBJ2-3
CDR3 protein: CASSLASAGSDTQYF
CDR3 DNA: TGTGCCAGCAGCTTAGCGTCAGCGGGATCAGATACGCAGTATTTT

D gene: TRBD2
V gene: TRBV12-3/TRBV12-4
clone size: .
J gene: TRBJ2-1
CDR3 protein: CASSPLQREWGEQFF
CDR3 DNA: TGTGCCAGCAGTCCCCTCCAGCGGGAGTGGGGTGAGCAGTTCTTC

D gene: .
V gene: TRBV15
clone size: few
J gene: TRBJ2-1
CDR3 protein: CATSPTLMDEQFF
CDR3 DNA: TGTGCCACCAGTCCGACTCTTATGGATGAGCAGTTCTTC

D gene: .
V gene: TRBV5-1
clone size: .
J gene: TRBJ2-5
CDR3 protein: CASSPVGLDVQETQYF
CDR3 DNA: TGCGCCAGCAGTCCCGTTGGGTTAGACGTCCAAGAGACCCAGTACTTC

D gene: .
V gene: TRBV7-3
clone size: many
J gene: TRBJ2-5
CDR3 protein: CASSLGGSAIETQYF
CDR3 DNA: TGTGCCAGCAGCTTGGGGGGTTCGGCGATAGAGACCCAGTACTTC

D gene: .
V gene: TRBV11-2
clone size: .
J gene: TRBJ2-7
CDR3 protein: CASSSGTTAYEQYF
CDR3 DNA: TGTGCCAGCAGCTCAGGTACCACCGCCTACGAGCAGTACTTC

D gene: .
V gene: TRBV7-2
clone size: few
J gene: TRBJ1-2
CDR3 protein: CASSQNRVGYTF
CDR3 DNA: TGTGCCAGCAGCCAAAACAGGGTTGGCTACACCTTC

D gene: TRBD2
V gene: TRBV5-5
clone size: few
J gene: TRBJ2-1
CDR3 protein: CASSPLGLAGGRGYNEQFF
CDR3 DNA: TGTGCCAGCAGCCCTCTGGGGCTAGCGGGGGGGAGAGGGTACAATGAGCAGTTCTTC

D gene: .
V gene: TRBV5-1
clone size: .
J gene: TRBJ2-2
CDR3 protein: CASSFTPQTQSNTGELFF
CDR3 DNA: TGCGCCAGCAGCTTCACCCCTCAGACCCAGTCGAACACCGGGGAGCTGTTTTTT

D gene: TRBD1
V gene: TRBV11-2
clone size: many
J gene: TRBJ2-5
CDR3 protein: CASSLDQGTGVSKTQYF
CDR3 DNA: TGTGCCAGCAGCTTAGATCAGGGGACAGGGGTTTCCAAGACCCAGTACTTC

D gene: .
V gene: TRBV20-1
clone size: many
J gene: TRBJ2-5
CDR3 protein: CSARGDRGQQETQYF
CDR3 DNA: TGCAGTGCTAGGGGTGACCGAGGACAGCAAGAGACCCAGTACTTC

D gene: TRBD1
V gene: TRBV5-1
clone size: .
J gene: TRBJ1-6
CDR3 protein: CASSSTGVDNSPLHF
CDR3 DNA: TGCGCCAGCAGCTCTACAGGGGTCGATAATTCACCCCTCCACTTT

D gene: .
V gene: TRBV7-6
clone size: few
J gene: TRBJ2-3
CDR3 protein: CASSLYLGVSPDTQYF
CDR3 DNA: TGTGCCAGCAGCTTATATCTGGGGGTGAGCCCAGATACGCAGTATTTT

D gene: .
V gene: TRBV9
clone size: .
J gene: TRBJ1-5
CDR3 protein: CASSRGTNQPQHF
CDR3 DNA: TGTGCCAGCAGTAGGGGGACCAATCAGCCCCAGCATTTT

D gene: TRBD1
V gene: TRBV6-1
clone size: .
J gene: TRBJ1-5
CDR3 protein: CASRGTGKSNQPQHF
CDR3 DNA: TGTGCCAGCAGGGGGACAGGGAAAAGCAATCAGCCCCAGCATTTT

D gene: .
V gene: TRBV7-6
clone size: .
J gene: TRBJ2-3
CDR3 protein: CASSQRGPGTQYF
CDR3 DNA: TGTGCCAGCAGCCAACGGGGCCCAGGTACGCAGTATTTT

D gene: .
V gene: TRBV5-4
clone size: few
J gene: TRBJ1-4
CDR3 protein: CASSFTDNEKLFF
CDR3 DNA: TGTGCCAGCAGCTTCACAGATAATGAAAAACTGTTTTTT

D gene: .
V gene: TRBV11-2
clone size: many
J gene: TRBJ2-2
CDR3 protein: CASSLVVLGGLNTGELFF
CDR3 DNA: TGTGCCAGCAGCTTAGTAGTCCTCGGCGGATTGAACACCGGGGAGCTGTTTTTT

D gene: TRBD1
V gene: TRBV7-8
clone size: many
J gene: TRBJ2-7
CDR3 protein: CASSPLASAGGSLSNEQYF
CDR3 DNA: TGTGCCAGCAGCCCCCTCGCGTCGGCAGGGGGCTCGCTATCTAACGAGCAGTACTTC

D gene: .
V gene: TRBV28
clone size: .
J gene: TRBJ2-6
CDR3 protein: CASSFFSAPGANVLTF
CDR3 DNA: TGTGCCAGCAGTTTTTTTTCGGCCCCTGGGGCCAACGTCCTGACTTTC

D gene: TRBD1
V gene: TRBV4-3
clone size: .
J gene: TRBJ2-1
CDR3 protein: CASSQDGTGINEQFF
CDR3 DNA: TGCGCCAGCAGCCAAGATGGGACAGGGATAAATGAGCAGTTCTTC

D gene: TRBD2
V gene: TRBV9
clone size: few
J gene: TRBJ2-5
CDR3 protein: CASSRLAGLTKFQETQYF
CDR3 DNA: TGTGCCAGCAGCCGACTAGCGGGTCTAACTAAATTCCAAGAGACCCAGTACTTC

D gene: TRBD1
V gene: TRBV30
clone size: many
J gene: TRBJ1-2
CDR3 protein: CACLMGQGIYGYTF
CDR3 DNA: TGTGCCTGCTTAATGGGACAGGGGATCTATGGCTACACCTTC

D gene: .
V gene: TRBV19
clone size: .
J gene: TRBJ1-1
CDR3 protein: CATSTSRSTEAFF
CDR3 DNA: TGTGCCACCTCAACAAGCAGGAGCACTGAAGCTTTCTTT

D gene: TRBD2
V gene: TRBV6-1
clone size: .
J gene: TRBJ2-3
CDR3 protein: CASGEGTTGTQYF
CDR3 DNA: TGTGCCAGCGGGGAGGGGACCACAGGTACGCAGTATTTT

D gene: .
V gene: TRBV5-1
clone size: many
J gene: TRBJ1-1
CDR3 protein: CASRRGQGQNTEAFF
CDR3 DNA: TGCGCCAGCAGGCGGGGCCAGGGACAGAACACTGAAGCTTTCTTT

D gene: .
V gene: TRBV28
clone size: many
J gene: TRBJ2-7
CDR3 protein: CASAPRGSGSPYEQYF
CDR3 DNA: TGTGCCAGCGCCCCAAGGGGGAGCGGGTCCCCCTACGAGCAGTACTTC

D gene: .
V gene: TRBV5-1
clone size: few
J gene: TRBJ1-1
CDR3 protein: CASSLEPITATEAFF
CDR3 DNA: TGCGCCAGCAGCTTGGAACCTATCACAGCCACTGAAGCTTTCTTT

D gene: .
V gene: TRBV29-1
clone size: .
J gene: TRBJ2-3
CDR3 protein: CSVPSADTQYF
CDR3 DNA: TGCAGCGTTCCGTCGGCAGATACGCAGTATTTT

D gene: TRBD1
V gene: TRBV2
clone size: many
J gene: TRBJ2-7
CDR3 protein: CASYPGQGYEQYF
CDR3 DNA: TGTGCCAGCTATCCCGGACAGGGCTACGAGCAGTACTTC

D gene: .
V gene: TRBV10-3
clone size: .
J gene: TRBJ2-2
CDR3 protein: CAISDDDRTGELFF
CDR3 DNA: TGTGCCATCAGTGACGATGATCGCACCGGGGAGCTGTTTTTT

D gene: TRBD1
V gene: TRBV6-2/TRBV6-3
clone size: few
J gene: TRBJ1-5
CDR3 protein: CASSYSTWTGGYQPQHF
CDR3 DNA: TGTGCCAGCAGTTACTCTACTTGGACAGGGGGCTATCAGCCCCAGCATTTT

D gene: TRBD1
V gene: TRBV6-2/TRBV6-3
clone size: many
J gene: TRBJ1-5
CDR3 protein: CASTPRWTGGNQPQHF
CDR3 DNA: TGTGCCAGCACTCCCCGTTGGACAGGGGGAAACCAGCCCCAGCATTTT

D gene: .
V gene: TRBV5-1
clone size: few
J gene: TRBJ1-1
CDR3 protein: CASSSGPKMAEAFF
CDR3 DNA: TGCGCCAGCAGCTCTGGGCCGAAAATGGCTGAAGCTTTCTTT

D gene: .
V gene: TRBV13
clone size: .
J gene: TRBJ1-3
CDR3 protein: CASSEKVGNTIYF
CDR3 DNA: TGTGCCAGCAGCGAAAAGGTTGGAAACACCATATATTTT

D gene: .
V gene: TRBV2
clone size: many
J gene: TRBJ2-7
CDR3 protein: CASSGGHGYEQYF
CDR3 DNA: TGTGCCAGCAGTGGGGGACATGGGTACGAGCAGTACTTC

D gene: .
V gene: TRBV12-3/TRBV12-4
clone size: many
J gene: TRBJ2-3
CDR3 protein: CASTISGTSTDTQYF
CDR3 DNA: TGTGCCAGCACCATTAGCGGAACCAGCACAGATACGCAGTATTTT

D gene: .
V gene: TRBV6-1
clone size: .
J gene: TRBJ1-2
CDR3 protein: CASSPTATTGKSYGYTF
CDR3 DNA: TGTGCCAGCAGCCCAACCGCTACGACAGGAAAGAGCTATGGCTACACCTTC

D gene: .
V gene: TRBV5-1
clone size: many
J gene: TRBJ2-5
CDR3 protein: CASSTAKQETQYF
CDR3 DNA: TGCGCCAGCAGCACGGCGAAACAAGAGACCCAGTACTTC

D gene: TRBD1
V gene: TRBV20-1
clone size: few
J gene: TRBJ2-7
CDR3 protein: CSARLGDSYSYEQYF
CDR3 DNA: TGCAGTGCTAGACTAGGGGACAGTTACTCCTACGAGCAGTACTTC

D gene: .
V gene: TRBV5-1
clone size: .
J gene: TRBJ2-2
CDR3 protein: CASSPVETGTGELFF
CDR3 DNA: TGCGCCAGCAGCCCCGTCGAAACAGGAACCGGGGAGCTGTTTTTT

D gene: TRBD2
V gene: TRBV27
clone size: .
J gene: TRBJ2-5
CDR3 protein: CASSVLAGGSQYF
CDR3 DNA: TGTGCCAGCAGTGTCCTAGCGGGGGGAAGTCAGTACTTC

D gene: TRBD1
V gene: TRBV6-5
clone size: .
J gene: TRBJ1-6
CDR3 protein: CASSYSPTGAASPLHF
CDR3 DNA: TGTGCCAGCAGTTACTCTCCGACAGGGGCTGCTTCACCCCTCCACTTT

D gene: TRBD1
V gene: TRBV12-3/TRBV12-4
clone size: many
J gene: TRBJ1-2
CDR3 protein: CASSLGQGAYGYTF
CDR3 DNA: TGTGCCAGCAGTTTAGGACAGGGCGCCTATGGCTACACCTTC

D gene: TRBD1
V gene: TRBV5-1
clone size: .
J gene: TRBJ2-7
CDR3 protein: CASSLGTGPFGEQYF
CDR3 DNA: TGCGCCAGCAGCTTGGGGACAGGTCCCTTTGGGGAGCAGTACTTC

D gene: .
V gene: TRBV11-2
clone size: many
J gene: TRBJ2-7
CDR3 protein: CASSGGLHYEQYF
CDR3 DNA: TGTGCCAGCAGCGGGGGGCTACACTACGAGCAGTACTTC

D gene: TRBD1
V gene: TRBV30
clone size: many
J gene: TRBJ1-1
CDR3 protein: CACTTGGLSTEAFF
CDR3 DNA: TGTGCCTGCACGACAGGGGGGTTGAGCACTGAAGCTTTCTTT